This T cell receptor beta chain was documented in a study of T cell responses to AZD1222 COVID-19 vaccine. Study at large: Recipients boosted at about 4 weeks or about 12 weeks are pooled. Study-wide findings and caveats: AZD1222 recipients seropositive at baseline numbered only 6 or 7. Spike-wide coverage was observed for vaccine-associated CD4 TCRs, with dominant responses at 160-218 and 743-854. Most donors were white British and more were female, and clonal diversity was possibly underestimated.

This CDR3 contains 11 residues. The ends were cut back, 4 bases at V and 5 bases at J, with 5 bases in the middle. CDR1 is SGHTA and CDR2 is FQGNSA in the germline V gene. Profiled with immunoSEQ multiplex PCR; TCRdb holds only in-frame clones, not every one. The data hold around 83,000 clones, with around nine tenths observed a single time. A note on this clone: What it recognizes is unknown.

This receptor was taken from an adult in good health. The rearrangement joins TRBV7-2 to TRBJ1-2; D not certain. The sequences come from peripheral blood, collected on day 0 of AZD1222 vaccination. The CDR3 loop reads CASSSPYGYTF. In DNA, the CDR3 is TGTGCCAGCAGCTCCCCATATGGCTACACCTTC.